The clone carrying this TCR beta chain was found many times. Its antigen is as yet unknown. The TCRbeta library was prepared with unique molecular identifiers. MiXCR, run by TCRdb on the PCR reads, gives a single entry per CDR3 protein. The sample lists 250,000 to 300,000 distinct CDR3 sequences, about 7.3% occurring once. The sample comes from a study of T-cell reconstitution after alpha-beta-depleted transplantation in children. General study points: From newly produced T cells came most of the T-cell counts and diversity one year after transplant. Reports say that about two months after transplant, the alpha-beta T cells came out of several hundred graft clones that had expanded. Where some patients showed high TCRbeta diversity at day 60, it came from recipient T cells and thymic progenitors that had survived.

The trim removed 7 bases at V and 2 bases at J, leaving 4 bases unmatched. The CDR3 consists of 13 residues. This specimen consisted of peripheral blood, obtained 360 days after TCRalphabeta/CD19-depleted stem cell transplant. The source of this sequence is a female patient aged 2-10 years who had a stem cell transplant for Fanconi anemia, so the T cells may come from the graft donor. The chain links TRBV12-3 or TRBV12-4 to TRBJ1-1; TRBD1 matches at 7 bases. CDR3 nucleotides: TGTGCCAGCAACGGACAGGTCAACACTGAAGCTTTCTTT. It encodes CASNGQVNTEAFF.